This T cell receptor beta chain was documented in a study of T cell responses to AZD1222 COVID-19 vaccine. Study at large: Second-dose recipients at about 4 or about 12 weeks were treated as one pooled group.

The repertoire was sequenced with immunoSEQ multiplex PCR; TCRdb's copy has only in-frame clones and lacks some. The sample has over 100,000 clones; around 90% are singletons. The CDR3 spans 11 residues. Trimming cost V 5 bases and J 4 bases, with 8 bases left between them. In germline, CDR1 is GTSNPN, CDR2 SVGIG (reference sequence). The clonotype originates from an adult in good health. The V and J genes are TRBV30 and TRBJ1-2, with D unresolved. The sequenced sample was peripheral blood, obtained on day 0 of AZD1222 vaccination. The CDR3 bases are TGTGCCTGGGGCAGCTCCTATGGCTACACCTTC. It encodes CAWGSSYGYTF.